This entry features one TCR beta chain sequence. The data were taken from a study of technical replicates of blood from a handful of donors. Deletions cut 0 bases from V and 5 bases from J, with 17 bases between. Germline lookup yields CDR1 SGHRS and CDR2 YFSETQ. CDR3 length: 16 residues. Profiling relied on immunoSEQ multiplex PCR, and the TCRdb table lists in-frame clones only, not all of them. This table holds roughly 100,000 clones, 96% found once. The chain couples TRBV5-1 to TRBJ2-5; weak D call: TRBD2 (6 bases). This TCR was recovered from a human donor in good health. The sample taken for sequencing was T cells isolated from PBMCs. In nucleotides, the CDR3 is TGCGCCAGCAGCTTGGTAGGGAGGCTGACACGGGAGACCCAGTACTTC. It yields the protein CASSLVGRLTRETQYF. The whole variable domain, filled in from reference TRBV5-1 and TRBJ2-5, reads KAGVTQTPRYLIKTRGQQVTLSCSPISGHRSVSWYQQTPGQGLQFLFEYFSETQRNKGNFPGRFSGRQFSNSRSEMNVSTLELGDSALYLCASSLVGRLTRETQYFGPGTRLLVL.